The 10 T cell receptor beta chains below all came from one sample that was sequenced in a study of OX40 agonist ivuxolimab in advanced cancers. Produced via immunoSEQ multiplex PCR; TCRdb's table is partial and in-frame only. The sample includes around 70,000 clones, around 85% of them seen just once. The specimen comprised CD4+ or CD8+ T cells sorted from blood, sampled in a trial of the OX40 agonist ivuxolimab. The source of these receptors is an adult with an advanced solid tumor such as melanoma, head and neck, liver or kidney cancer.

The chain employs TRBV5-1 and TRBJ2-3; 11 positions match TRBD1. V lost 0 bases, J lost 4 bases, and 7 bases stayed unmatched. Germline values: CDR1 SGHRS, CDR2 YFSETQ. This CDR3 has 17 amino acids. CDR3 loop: CASSLVGTGGGADTQYF. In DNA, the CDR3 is TGCGCCAGCAGCTTGGTAGGGACAGGGGGTGGCGCAGATACGCAGTATTTT.

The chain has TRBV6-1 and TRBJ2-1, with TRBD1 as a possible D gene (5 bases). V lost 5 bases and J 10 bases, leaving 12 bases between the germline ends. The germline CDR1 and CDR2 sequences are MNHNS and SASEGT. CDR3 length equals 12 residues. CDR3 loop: CASSSGLGEQFF. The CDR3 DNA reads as TGTGCCAGCAGTTCAGGGTTGGGAGAGCAGTTCTTC.

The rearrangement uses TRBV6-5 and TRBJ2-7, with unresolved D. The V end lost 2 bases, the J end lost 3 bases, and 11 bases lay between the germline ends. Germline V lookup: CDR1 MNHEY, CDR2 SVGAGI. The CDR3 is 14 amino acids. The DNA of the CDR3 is TGTGCCAGCAGTTACGCGGCAGAAGGCTACGAGCAGTACTTC. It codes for CASSYAAEGYEQYF.

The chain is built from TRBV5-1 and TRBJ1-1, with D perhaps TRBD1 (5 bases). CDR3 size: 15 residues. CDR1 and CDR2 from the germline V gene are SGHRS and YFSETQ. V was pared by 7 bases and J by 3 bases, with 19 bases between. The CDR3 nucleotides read TGCGCCAGCCGCCTAGCGATAGGGGCGGACACTGAAGCTTTCTTT. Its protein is CASRLAIGADTEAFF.

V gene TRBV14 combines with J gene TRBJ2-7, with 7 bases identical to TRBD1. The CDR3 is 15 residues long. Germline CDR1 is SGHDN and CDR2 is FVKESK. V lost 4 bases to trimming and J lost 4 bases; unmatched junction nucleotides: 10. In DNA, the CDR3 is TGTGCCAGCAGCCTCGGGACAGTCCGCTGGTACGAGCAGTACTTC. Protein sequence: CASSLGTVRWYEQYF.

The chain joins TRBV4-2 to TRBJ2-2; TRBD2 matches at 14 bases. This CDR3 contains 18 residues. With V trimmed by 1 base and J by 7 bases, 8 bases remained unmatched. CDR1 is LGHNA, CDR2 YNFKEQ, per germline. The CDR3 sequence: CASSQGPTSGGAGGELFF. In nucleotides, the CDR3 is TGTGCCAGCAGCCAAGGACCGACTAGCGGGGGGGCAGGCGGGGAGCTGTTTTTT.

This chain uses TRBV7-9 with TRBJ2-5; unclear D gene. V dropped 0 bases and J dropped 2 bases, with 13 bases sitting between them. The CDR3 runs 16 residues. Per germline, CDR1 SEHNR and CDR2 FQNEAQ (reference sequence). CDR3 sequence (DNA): TGTGCCAGCAGCTTAGCGGGGATGGCCGCTCAAGAGACCCAGTACTTC. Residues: CASSLAGMAAQETQYF.

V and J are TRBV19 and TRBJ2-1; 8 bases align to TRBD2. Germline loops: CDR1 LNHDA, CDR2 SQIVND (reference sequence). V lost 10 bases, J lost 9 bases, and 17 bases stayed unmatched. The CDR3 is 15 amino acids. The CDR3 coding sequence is TGTGCCACCGATGGCAGCGGGAGAGCGACGGGTGAGCAGTTCTTC. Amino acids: CATDGSGRATGEQFF.

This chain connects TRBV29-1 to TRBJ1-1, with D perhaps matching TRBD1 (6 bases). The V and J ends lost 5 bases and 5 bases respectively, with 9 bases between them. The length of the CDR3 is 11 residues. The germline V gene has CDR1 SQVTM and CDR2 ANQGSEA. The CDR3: CSVPGETEAFF. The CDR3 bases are TGCAGCGTTCCAGGGGAGACTGAAGCTTTCTTT.

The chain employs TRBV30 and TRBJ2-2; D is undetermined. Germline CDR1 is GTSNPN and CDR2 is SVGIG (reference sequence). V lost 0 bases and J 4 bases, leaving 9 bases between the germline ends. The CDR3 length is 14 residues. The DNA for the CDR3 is TGTGCCTGGAGTGTGTACGGAACCACCGGGGAGCTGTTTTTT. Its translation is CAWSVYGTTGELFF.